The 18 T cell receptor beta chains in this list originate from one sample, sequenced in a study of cytomegalovirus exposure and HLA in healthy donors. TCRdb's copy holds only in-frame clones and misses some; the assay was immunoSEQ multiplex PCR. This table has about 200,000 clones, around 87% appearing once. Sequencing was carried out using PBMCs. The receptors derive from a young woman in good health and CMV-seropositive.

V gene TRBV10-3 combines with J gene TRBJ2-1; 14 nucleotides align to TRBD2. The CDR3 sequence is 15 residues long. The V gene end was trimmed by 4 bases and the J gene end by 8 bases; junction bases not matched to a gene: 4. CDR1 is ENHRY, CDR2 SYGVKD, per germline. The CDR3 reads CAISGLAGGPDEQFF. Written as DNA, the CDR3 is TGTGCCATCAGTGGACTAGCGGGAGGGCCCGATGAGCAGTTCTTC.

CDR3 DNA: TGTGCCCCCGGCCCACCCAGGGGGCCACCTAGTACCTACGAGCAGTACTTC. As protein: CAPGPPRGPPSTYEQYF. The chain employs TRBV10-3 and TRBJ2-7; 8 nucleotides agree with TRBD1. Germline CDR1 is ENHRY and CDR2 is SYGVKD. Trimming took 11 bases from V and 2 from J; bases not matched to a gene: 20. This CDR3 has 17 amino acids.

V and J are TRBV19 and TRBJ2-3; perhaps TRBD1 as D (5 bases). Trimming removed 1 base at V and 2 bases at J, with 16 bases between. Germline loops: CDR1 LNHDA, CDR2 SQIVND (reference sequence). There are 17 residues in the CDR3. The CDR3 sequence: CASSIGGYRSYTDTQYF. CDR3 nucleotide sequence: TGTGCCAGTAGTATAGGTGGTTACAGGTCGTACACAGATACGCAGTATTTT.

The chain uses TRBV19 and TRBJ2-7; D is possibly TRBD2 (6 bases). Germline V gene sequence: CDR1 LNHDA, CDR2 SQIVND (reference sequence). V was trimmed by 2 bases and J by 5 bases, leaving 13 bases between them. The CDR3 length is 14 residues. DNA for the CDR3: TGTGCCAGTAGTATATCCGGCGGAGGGGACGAGCAGTACTTC. Protein: CASSISGGGDEQYF.

The rearrangement links TRBV25-1 to TRBJ2-7, with TRBD2 identical over 11 bases. Per the germline V gene, CDR1 is MGHDK and CDR2 is SYGVNS. CDR3 length: 17 amino acids. Losses at the gene ends were 5 bases for V and 1 base for J; bases not matched to a gene: 10. In DNA, the CDR3 is TGTGCCAGCAGTAGATCCCGGTGGACTAGCGGGTCCTACGAGCAGTACTTC. As protein: CASSRSRWTSGSYEQYF.

A remark on this clone: One end of the junction fails to match germline, which may point to a read error. This chain links TRBV7-8 with TRBJ1-4; 7 nucleotides agree with TRBD1. The CDR3 contains 17 residues. Germline values: CDR1 SGHVS, CDR2 FQNEAQ. CDR3 in DNA: TGTGCCAGCGGCTTAGTCCGCTACGACAGGGTGTATGAAAAACTGTTTTTT. This gives the protein CASGLVRYDRVYEKLFF.

The V and J genes are TRBV6-6 and TRBJ1-3; D may be TRBD1 (5 bases). The germline gives CDR1 MNHNY, CDR2 SVGAGI (reference sequence). V lost 2 bases, J lost 4 bases, and 12 bases lay in between. This CDR3 has 15 amino acids. The CDR3 loop reads CASSYTGTLGNTIYF. The CDR3 DNA follows: TGTGCCAGCAGTTACACCGGGACTCTAGGAAACACCATATATTTT.

This chain links TRBV4-1 with TRBJ2-7; maybe TRBD1 (5 bases). The CDR3 spans 20 residues. Looked up from germline, CDR1 is MGHRA and CDR2 is YSYEKL. Trimming pared 4 bases from V and 3 bases from J, leaving 31 bases between. The DNA for the CDR3 is TGCGCCAGCAGCCGACCCGCGCGGCGCCAAACCTCAGGGTCAAACTACGAGCAGTACTTC. It codes for CASSRPARRQTSGSNYEQYF.

The J gene is TRBJ1-1, the V gene TRBV4-1; tentative D call: TRBD1 (5 bases). V lost 2 bases, J lost 4 bases, and 8 bases lay in between. The length of the CDR3 is 13 residues. Germline V gene data show CDR1 as MGHRA and CDR2 as YSYEKL. This chain's CDR3 is CASSQITGTEAFF. The CDR3, as DNA: TGCGCCAGCAGCCAAATAACAGGCACTGAAGCTTTCTTT.

The J gene is TRBJ2-7, the V gene TRBV6-1, with 8 bases that match TRBD2. The CDR3 spans 14 residues. CDR1 MNHNS and CDR2 SASEGT come from the germline V gene. Trimming took 6 bases from V and 0 from J; bases not matched to a gene: 4. CDR3 DNA sequence: TGTGCCAGCAGGCGGGAGGCCCTCTCCTACGAGCAGTACTTC. This codes for CASRREALSYEQYF.

CDR3 DNA sequence: TGTGCCAGCAGTGAACGGGTGGATACGCAGTATTTT. It encodes CASSERVDTQYF. This chain links TRBV2 with TRBJ2-3; D remains ambiguous. There are 12 residues in the CDR3. The V and J ends lost 2 bases and 6 bases respectively, with 6 bases between them. Germline V CDR1 and CDR2: SNHLY, FYNNEI.

This chain joins TRBV4-1 and TRBJ2-5, with D possibly matching TRBD2 (7 bases). CDR1 and CDR2 (germline): MGHRA, YSYEKL. Trimming removed 4 bases at V and 4 bases at J, with 16 bases between. This CDR3 comprises 15 residues. The CDR3 reads CASSLRKGGGETQYF. The CDR3 nucleotides read TGCGCCAGCAGCCTCAGAAAAGGGGGGGGAGAGACCCAGTACTTC.

The gene calls are TRBV5-6 and TRBJ2-1; 9 bases are shared with TRBD2. The CDR3 totals 17 residues. The germline CDR1 and CDR2 sequences are SGHDT and YYEEEE. The V and J ends lost 1 base and 3 bases, in that order; junction bases with no gene match: 8. The chain's CDR3 is CASSLRLAGTIYNEQFF. As DNA, the CDR3 is TGTGCCAGCAGCTTGAGGCTAGCGGGAACTATCTACAATGAGCAGTTCTTC.

V is TRBV2 and J is TRBJ1-4; weak D call: TRBD1 (5 bases). The CDR3 is 13 amino acids. The V gene's germline CDR1 is SNHLY and CDR2 FYNNEI. V was pared by 7 bases and J by 7 bases, with 13 bases between. In DNA, the CDR3 is TGTGCCAGCACCCGGGGGTTAGTTGAAAAACTGTTTTTT. It is translated as CASTRGLVEKLFF.

The V gene is TRBV5-1, the J gene TRBJ1-1, with a weak D call TRBD1 (6 bases). Trimming took 8 bases from V and 5 from J, leaving 13 bases between them. There are 12 residues in the CDR3. The germline gives CDR1 SGHRS, CDR2 YFSETQ. The CDR3 spells CASGQLRTEAFF. The CDR3 nucleotides are TGCGCCAGTGGACAGTTAAGGACTGAAGCTTTCTTT.

This sequence joins TRBV11-2 and TRBJ2-7; 11 bases are a match to TRBD1. Germline V gene sequence: CDR1 SGHAT, CDR2 FQNNGV. The trim removed 4 bases at V and 3 bases at J, leaving 5 bases unmatched. The CDR3 has 15 residues. CDR3 sequence reads: CASSWRGTGGYEQYF. In nucleotides, the CDR3 is TGTGCCAGCAGCTGGAGAGGGACAGGGGGCTACGAGCAGTACTTC.

This rearrangement joins TRBV28 to TRBJ2-1; 7 bases fit TRBD2. Germline V gives CDR1 MDHEN, CDR2 SYDVKM. CDR3 length: 19 amino acids. V lost 5 bases, J lost 3 bases, and 19 bases stayed unmatched. The CDR3 DNA sequence: TGTGCCAGCAGTCCAAACTACGGAGCGGGGTCTATTGGCTACAATGAGCAGTTCTTC. This encodes CASSPNYGAGSIGYNEQFF.

The chain combines TRBV2 with TRBJ2-7, with 10 bases that match TRBD2. In germline, CDR1 is SNHLY, CDR2 FYNNEI. The J segment lost 4 bases and the V segment lost 3 bases, leaving 3 bases of the junction unmatched. This CDR3 is 14 amino acids long. The CDR3 DNA reads TGTGCCAGCAGTGACCGGACTAGCGGTTACGAGCAGTACTTC. This sequence encodes CASSDRTSGYEQYF.